The T cell receptor (beta chain) under discussion was sequenced for a study of cytomegalovirus exposure and HLA in healthy donors. Concerning this clone: Its antigen is currently unknown.

The PCR made use of 60 Vbeta and 13 Jbeta primers. The table came from immunoSEQ multiplex PCR; TCRdb's copy has only in-frame clones and leaves some out. The data hold about 120,000 clones, with roughly 80% observed a single time. Study observations and caveats: There were 150 to 200 TCR beta chains listed as cytomegalovirus-associated. Accounts indicate the classifier identified cytomegalovirus status with strong specificity and sensitivity. As a later analysis showed, a missense DCLRE1C variant was linked to trimming of TCR beta V- and J-genes. Reportedly, fewer N-insertions than the roughly 700-donor mean appeared in an Asian-associated ancestry cluster in a later analysis.

What was sequenced was PBMCs. The TCR originated in a man between 18 and 29 years old in good health and CMV-seropositive.

In nucleotides, the CDR3 is TGTGCCTGGAGTGTACCAGACTATGGCTACACCTTC. Amino acids: CAWSVPDYGYTF. This chain connects TRBV30 to TRBJ1-2; no definite D call. This CDR3 comprises 12 residues. Germline values: CDR1 GTSNPN, CDR2 SVGIG (reference sequence). V shed 0 bases and J shed 3 bases, with 5 bases lying between them.